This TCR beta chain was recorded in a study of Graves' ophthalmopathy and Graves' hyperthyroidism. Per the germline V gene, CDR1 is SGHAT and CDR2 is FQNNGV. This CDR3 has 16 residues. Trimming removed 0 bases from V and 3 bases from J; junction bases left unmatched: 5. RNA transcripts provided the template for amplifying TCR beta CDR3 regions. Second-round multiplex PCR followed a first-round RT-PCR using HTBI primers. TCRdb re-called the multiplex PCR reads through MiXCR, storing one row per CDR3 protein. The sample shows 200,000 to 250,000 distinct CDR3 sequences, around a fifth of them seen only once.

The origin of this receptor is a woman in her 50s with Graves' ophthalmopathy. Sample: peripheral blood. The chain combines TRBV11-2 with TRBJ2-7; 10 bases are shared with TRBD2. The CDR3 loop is CASSLDRLAGVYEQYF. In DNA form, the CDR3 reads TGTGCCAGCAGCTTAGATCGGCTAGCGGGAGTCTACGAGCAGTACTTC.